This T cell receptor beta chain came from a study of CD8 T cells in ankylosing spondylitis. Findings of the study overall: Roughly eight highly homologous variants made up a TCR beta motif that seemed to typify ankylosing spondylitis blood.

In this sample, this clonotype turned up many times. Its specificity is unknown. TCRdb re-derived calls from the 5' RACE reads in MiXCR, one entry per CDR3 protein. Altogether approximately 300,000 distinct CDR3 sequences are present, 7.5% to 9% being singletons, with the ten largest covering more than 14%. This CDR3 contains 14 residues. Looked up from germline, CDR1 is SGHTA and CDR2 is FQGNSA. V shed 1 base and J 4 bases; nucleotides not matched to a gene: 3. Sequencing was carried out using blood, either unsorted or a sorted T cell fraction (not recorded which). V and J are TRBV7-2 and TRBJ2-7; 8 bases match TRBD2. The source is a male donor with ankylosing spondylitis. CDR3 protein: CASSLGLASYEQYF. CDR3 coding DNA: TGTGCCAGCAGCTTAGGACTAGCGAGTTACGAGCAGTACTTC.